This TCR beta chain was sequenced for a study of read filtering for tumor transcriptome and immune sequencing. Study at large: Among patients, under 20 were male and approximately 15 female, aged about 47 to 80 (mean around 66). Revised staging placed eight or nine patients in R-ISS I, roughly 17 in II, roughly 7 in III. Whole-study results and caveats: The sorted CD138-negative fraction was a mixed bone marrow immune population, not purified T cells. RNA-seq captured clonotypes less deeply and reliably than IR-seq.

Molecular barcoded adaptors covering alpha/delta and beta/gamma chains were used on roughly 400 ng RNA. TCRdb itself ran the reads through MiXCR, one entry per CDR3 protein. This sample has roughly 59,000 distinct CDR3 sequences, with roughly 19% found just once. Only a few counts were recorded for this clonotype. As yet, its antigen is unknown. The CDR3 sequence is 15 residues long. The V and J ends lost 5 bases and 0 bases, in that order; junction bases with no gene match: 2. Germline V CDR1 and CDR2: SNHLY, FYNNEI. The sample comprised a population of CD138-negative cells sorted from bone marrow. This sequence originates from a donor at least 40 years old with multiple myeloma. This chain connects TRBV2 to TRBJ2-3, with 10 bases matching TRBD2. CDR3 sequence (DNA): TGTGCCAGCAGTCAGACTAGCGGGAGCACAGATACGCAGTATTTT. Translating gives CASSQTSGSTDTQYF.